This paragraph reports one T cell receptor beta chain. The antigen it recognizes is unknown. Within one base of it there is no much larger clone, and no base qualities were kept. The control cohort consisted of some 10 patients who had myeloablative marrow transplants with methotrexate plus a calcineurin inhibitor and who were sampled 1 year after transplant. Peripheral blood and bone marrow mononuclear cells were isolated by Ficoll-Hypaque density centrifugation and were cryopreserved. Genomic DNA was the input for TRB sequencing, which was run either with the immunoSEQ assay at survey resolution or with the hsTCRB kit. For the original study's pipeline: The immunoSEQ software handled initial read processing, and the LymphoSeq R package was used for repertoire analyses. Clonality was computed as 1 minus normalized Shannon entropy; Gini coefficient was also calculated for each TRB dataset. To infer phenotypes in unsorted samples, TRB sequences from sorted subsets of the recipient or donor were mapped onto the unsorted samples of the same recipient. TCRdb provides this immuneACCESS table in a form limited to in-frame rearrangements. Some clones are lacking; in checked studies, under half of them reflect an unresolved V gene, and why the rest are absent is not known. The DNA was the basis for D and trimming; V, J and clone size are from that table. The sample table records roughly 4,900 clones; approximately 70% of these occur just once. The top ten clones comprise around 53% of the sample.

This entry is derived from a study of T cells after posttransplantation cyclophosphamide (dated by TCRdb to about 2016). Context from the whole study: T cell repertoire reconstitution was tracked by TRB sequencing after myeloablative bone marrow transplantation in which posttransplantation cyclophosphamide was used as GVHD prophylaxis. In 3 patients, up to roughly 3 additional blood samples taken between 2 and 5.2 years after transplant also underwent TRB sequencing, as did pretransplant blood from 4 patients. Public TRB sequences were searched against a database of over 3,000 sequences associated with responses to pathogens, tumor antigens, self-antigens and alloantigens. Antigen receptor sequencing was done on samples from some 34 PTCy-treated patients and from over 15 related bone marrow donors of those patients. Blood from all 34 PTCy patients with 1-year posttransplant specimens was subjected to TRB sequencing. Because TRA and TRB clonality correlated tightly in some 10 samples, the subsequent TCR analyses were limited to TRB only.

Germline trimming amounts to 6 bases on V and 0 bases on J, with 4 as the count of junction bases outside the gene matches. CDR1 and CDR2, looked up from the germline V gene, are SQVTM and ANQGSEA. The CDR3, cysteine through phenylalanine, is 13 amino acids long. Only the CDR3 DNA is retained, 39 bases long and in frame from the first base. Results and caveats for the whole study, not just this receptor: Across approximately 45 patients, TRB clonality was highly associated with recipient CMV seropositivity and CMV reactivation, and PTCy diversity was similar to diversity in CNI/methotrexate controls. The TRB repertoires of T cells infiltrating skin or the GI tract showed only limited overlap with the TRB repertoires found in blood. Donor-recipient similarity was low at 1-2 months but rose over the first year, and later blood repertoires were often dominated by donor CD8+ memory clones.

The receptor chain draws on TRBV29-1 and TRBJ1-1, with TRBD1 matching 7 junction bases. The starting material was PBMCs, obtained about 340 days after allogeneic stem cell transplant with calcineurin inhibitor and methotrexate. The sequence derives from a female patient aged 50-65 years who received an allogeneic stem cell transplant from an unrelated donor, was CMV-positive, and had acute and chronic GVHD. In patients who had a transplant, some T cells may come from the graft donor. The nucleotides read TGCAGCGTGGGGGGACAGTTGAACACTGAAGCTTTCTTT. The encoded protein is CSVGGQLNTEAFF.